Below, 23 T cell receptor beta chains from the same sample are listed, as sequenced in a study of T cells in Graves' hyperthyroidism and ophthalmopathy (dated by TCRdb to the late 2010s). Receptor libraries were prepared by multiplex PCR. This sample was sequenced with an Illumina HiSeq 2000. The TCR beta CDR3 regions were amplified from the RNA transcripts. The first round of RT-PCR for the TCR CDR3 was performed with the HTBI primer set and the Qiagen OneStep RT-PCR kit. TCRdb redid the processing of the public reads, applying fastp at Q25 and MiXCR, and retained in-frame beta chains. Entries that share a CDR3 protein sequence are merged under the most common genes and DNA. This sample lists approximately 380,000 distinct CDR3 sequences; roughly 13% were detected once. The ten most abundant clones make up 28% of the sample. Sequencing was done on a sample of blood. These receptors were obtained from a man aged 50 to 60 with Graves' ophthalmopathy.

Comments on this clonotype: This may arise from a read error, as a much more abundant clone is one base away. The rearrangement uses TRBV24-1 and TRBJ2-3, with 13 bases aligning to TRBD2. The CDR3 runs to 16 residues. The V gene's germline CDR1 is KGHDR and CDR2 SFDVKD. V was clipped by 3 bases and J by 7 bases; unmatched bases: 6. CDR3 residues: CATSDGLAGVANTQYF. The DNA for the CDR3 is TGTGCCACCAGTGATGGACTAGCGGGAGTGGCAAATACGCAGTATTTT.

This clonotype was counted many times. This chain connects TRBV20-1 to TRBJ2-7; 16 nucleotides match TRBD2. The CDR3 is made up of 16 amino acids. After removal of 6 bases from V and 3 bases from J, the junction contained 8 bases not matched to a gene. CDR1 and CDR2 (germline): DFQATT, SNEGSKA (reference sequence). DNA of the CDR3: TGCAGTGCAGCCGGGACTAGCGGGAGGGCTAGCTACGAGCAGTACTTC. Its protein product is CSAAGTSGRASYEQYF.

The rearrangement uses TRBV30 and TRBJ2-7; 11 bases map to TRBD1. J gave up 4 bases and V 4 bases, and 3 bases lay outside the gene matches. The CDR3 extends over 13 amino acids. Germline CDR1 is GTSNPN and CDR2 is SVGIG (reference sequence). This CDR3 reads CAWTGQGGYEQYF. CDR3 in DNA: TGTGCCTGGACGGGACAGGGGGGATACGAGCAGTACTTC.

This clonotype turned up a few times. The chain recombines TRBV5-1 with TRBJ2-5; 8 positions match TRBD2. This CDR3 has 16 residues. Trimming at V came to 5 bases and at J to 5 bases, leaving 14 bases not matched to a gene. CDR1 and CDR2 from the germline V gene are SGHRS and YFSETQ. The DNA for the CDR3 is TGCGCCAGCAGTCCGTCCCTGCGCGGGAGGATGGAGACCCAGTACTTC. Translation: CASSPSLRGRMETQYF.

This clonotype has only a few counts. J is TRBJ2-2 and V is TRBV4-2; 7 nucleotides agree with TRBD1. The trim removed 0 bases at V and 4 bases at J, leaving 2 bases unmatched. The V gene's germline CDR1 is LGHNA and CDR2 YNFKEQ. The CDR3 is 15 residues long. DNA for the CDR3: TGTGCCAGCAGCCAAGAAGGGGGCCCCACCGGGGAGCTGTTTTTT. Translating it yields CASSQEGGPTGELFF.

This clonotype was found many times. V is TRBV2 and J is TRBJ2-3, with 9 nucleotides matching TRBD2. Per germline, CDR1 SNHLY and CDR2 FYNNEI. V gave up 2 bases and J gave up 0 bases; unmatched junction bases: 0. The CDR3 has 15 amino acids. The CDR3 DNA is TGTGCCAGCAGTGAACTAGCGGGGAGCACAGATACGCAGTATTTT. Its translation is CASSELAGSTDTQYF.

On this clonotype: A single base separates this from a much larger clone, so it may be a read error. The V and J genes are TRBV11-3 and TRBJ2-7; 8 bases are a match to TRBD1. V lost 5 bases and J lost 2; bases outside the gene matches: 8. CDR1 is SGHNT and CDR2 is YENEEA in the germline V gene. This CDR3 is 15 amino acids long. CDR3 region: CASSDRGQLAYEQYF. Written as DNA, the CDR3 is TGTGCCAGCAGCGACAGGGGACAATTAGCCTACGAGCAGTACTTC.

This clonotype was recorded a few times. This sequence joins TRBV6-5 and TRBJ2-2, with TRBD1 matching over 7 bases. The CDR3 is 15 amino acids. After removal of 2 bases from V and 6 bases from J, the junction contained 6 bases not matched to a gene. The germline gives CDR1 MNHEY, CDR2 SVGAGI. The CDR3 spells CASSYPGQAPGELFF. CDR3 bases: TGTGCCAGCAGTTACCCAGGACAGGCACCCGGGGAGCTGTTTTTT.

Ten or more counts support this clonotype. This chain joins TRBV19 and TRBJ1-1; D perhaps matches TRBD1 (5 bases). Trimming left V 7 bases short and J 1 base short, with 13 bases between. This CDR3 has 14 residues. CDR1 LNHDA and CDR2 SQIVND come from the germline V gene (reference sequence). The CDR3 nucleotides are TGTGCCAGTACGCAGGAGACAGAGAACACTGAAGCTTTCTTT. This gives the protein CASTQETENTEAFF.

Remarks on this clonotype: Given the absence of the conserved phenylalanine or tryptophan at the CDR3 end, a read error is likely. The chain couples TRBV20-1 to TRBJ2-7; TRBD2 matches 7 bases. V dropped 0 bases and J dropped 3; count of bases not matched to a gene: 8. This CDR3 contains 15 residues. Germline V gene data show CDR1 as DFQATT and CDR2 as SNEGSKA (reference sequence). The CDR3 loop is CSAREIGTKLYEQYS. The CDR3 nucleotides read TGCAGTGCTAGAGAAATTGGGACTAAGCTCTACGAGCAGTACTCC.

This clonotype was detected ten times or more. The chain couples TRBV30 to TRBJ1-6; D may be TRBD1 (6 bases). The V and J ends lost 4 bases and 6 bases respectively, with 13 bases between them. This CDR3 contains 14 residues. The germline V gene encodes CDR1 GTSNPN and CDR2 SVGIG (reference sequence). The DNA for the CDR3 is TGTGCCTGGAATCCTCGGGGGCCTAATTCACCCCTCCACTTT. Translated, it gives CAWNPRGPNSPLHF.

This clonotype was detected a few times. V is TRBV27 and J is TRBJ2-2; a possible D gene is TRBD2 (6 bases). Trimming took 3 bases from V and 2 from J, leaving 13 bases between them. The CDR3 covers 16 residues. The germline V gene has CDR1 MNHEY and CDR2 SMNVEV (reference sequence). This CDR3 reads CASSFAGLDNTGELFF. The CDR3 region has the DNA TGTGCCAGCAGTTTTGCGGGACTCGATAACACCGGGGAGCTGTTTTTT.

This clonotype turned up a few times. The chain uses TRBV10-3 and TRBJ2-7, with D possibly called TRBD1 or TRBD2 (6 bases each). Germline CDR1 reads ENHRY; CDR2 reads SYGVKD. The V gene lost 5 bases and the J gene lost 5 bases, with 16 bases spanning the gap. The CDR3 is made up of 14 amino acids. The CDR3 loop reads CAISSRGLGDEQYF. The CDR3 DNA reads TGTGCCATCAGTTCCCGGGGGCTCGGGGACGAGCAGTACTTC.

This clonotype was counted only a few times. The chain recombines TRBV28 with TRBJ1-5, with a weak D call TRBD1 (5 bases). V was pared by 9 bases and J by 2 bases, with 14 bases between. The CDR3 spans 14 residues. The V gene's germline CDR1 is MDHEN and CDR2 SYDVKM. The chain's CDR3 is CASFGGMGNQPQHF. The CDR3, as DNA: TGTGCCAGTTTCGGGGGAATGGGCAATCAGCCCCAGCATTTT.

This clonotype was observed many times. The chain is built from TRBV12-3 or TRBV12-4 and TRBJ2-7, with 7 positions matching TRBD2. The CDR3 is 15 amino acids. Trimming removed 6 bases from V and 7 bases from J; junction bases left unmatched: 15. As DNA, the CDR3 is TGTGCCAGCAGCCCACGTAGCGGGCTTGCTCTTGAGCAGTACTTC. It translates to CASSPRSGLALEQYF.

The sample holds many counts of this clonotype. The J gene is TRBJ2-3, the V gene TRBV7-2, with D possibly matching TRBD1 (6 bases). Germline assignment: CDR1 SGHTA and CDR2 FQGNSA. This CDR3 spans 16 amino acids. V lost 4 bases, J lost 1 base, and 15 bases lay in between. Here the CDR3 reads CASSYKIRTGTDTQYF. The DNA for the CDR3 is TGTGCCAGCAGCTACAAGATCCGGACAGGCACAGATACGCAGTATTTT. The full variable domain, its missing parts supplied by reference TRBV7-2 and TRBJ2-3, is GAGVSQSPSNKVTEKGKDVELRCDPISGHTALYWYRQSLGQGLEFLIYFQGNSAPDKSGLPSDRFSAERTGGSVSTLTIQRTQQEDSAVYLCASSYKIRTGTDTQYFGPGTRLTVL.

On this clonotype itself: It may be a read error: a sequence one base away is much more abundant. The rearrangement links TRBV18 to TRBJ2-5; 9 bases agree with TRBD2. Germline V CDR1 and CDR2: KGHSH, LQKENI. The trim removed 7 bases at V and 4 bases at J, leaving 13 bases unmatched. This CDR3 contains 16 residues. The CDR3 DNA is TGTGCCAGCTTAGACCAACTAGCGGGCGCGGGAGAGACCCAGTACTTC. The encoded protein is CASLDQLAGAGETQYF.

J is TRBJ2-5 and V is TRBV28; D gene uncertain. The V and J ends lost 5 bases and 2 bases respectively, with 9 bases between them. Per germline, CDR1 MDHEN and CDR2 SYDVKM. This CDR3 has 13 residues. CDR3 sequence: CASSPTPQETQYF. The DNA for the CDR3 is TGTGCCAGCAGTCCGACCCCTCAAGAGACCCAGTACTTC.

This clonotype has a handful of counts. A much larger clone sits a single nucleotide away, making a read error possible. The chain combines TRBV12-3 or TRBV12-4 with TRBJ1-1; D is ambiguous. CDR3 size: 12 residues. V gave up 7 bases and J gave up 7 bases, with 13 bases separating them. Here the CDR3 DNA reads TGTGCCAGCACCTTCGGAGCCAGTGAAGCTTTCTTT. It translates to CASTFGASEAFF.

A few counts support this clonotype. The V call is TRBV20-1, the J call TRBJ2-5, with 7 bases lining up with TRBD1. V shed 0 bases, J shed 4 bases, and the junction held 8 bases outside the gene matches. This CDR3 is 15 amino acids long. Per the germline V gene, CDR1 is DFQATT and CDR2 is SNEGSKA (reference sequence). The CDR3 DNA reads TGCAGTGCTAGAGACGGAAGAAGGGGGCCAGAGACCCAGTACTTC. Encoded protein: CSARDGRRGPETQYF.

This clonotype has ten or more counts. J is TRBJ1-1 and V is TRBV6-1, with 8 bases fitting TRBD1. CDR1 MNHNS and CDR2 SASEGT come from the germline V gene. CDR3 length: 14 residues. Trimming removed 4 bases from V and 4 bases from J; junction bases left unmatched: 5. For the CDR3, the DNA is TGTGCCAGCAGTGCGGACAGGGTAGGCACTGAAGCTTTCTTT. Its protein is CASSADRVGTEAFF.

This clonotype was observed at least ten times. This chain links TRBV9 with TRBJ1-1; perhaps TRBD1 as D (6 bases). The germline CDR1 and CDR2 sequences are SGDLS and YYNGEE. Trimming stripped 1 base from V and 4 bases from J, with 23 bases between. This CDR3 spans 18 amino acids. The CDR3 DNA reads as TGTGCCAGCAGCGTAAGGAAGGGGGGCCCCCCTAGTTTCACTGAAGCTTTCTTT. Its translation: CASSVRKGGPPSFTEAFF.

This clonotype was observed at least ten times. The chain recombines TRBV4-1 with TRBJ1-5; D gene uncertain. Per germline, CDR1 MGHRA and CDR2 YSYEKL. The CDR3 is 15 residues long. With 4 bases removed from V and 3 bases from J, the gap between germline ends came to 13 bases. CDR3 protein: CASSPAGLPNQPQHF. In DNA form, the CDR3 reads TGCGCCAGCAGCCCCGCCGGCTTGCCCAATCAGCCCCAGCATTTT.